Below, 25 T cell receptor beta chains from the same sample are listed, as sequenced in a study of T cells after yellow fever vaccination. In TCRdb, the 5' RACE reads were re-called with MiXCR into one record per CDR3 protein. The data contain approximately 34,000 distinct CDR3 sequences, more than 6.5% of them seen just once; the ten biggest clones take up about 22%. Sample: PBMCs, either bulk or a sorted T-cell subset (CD4+, CD8+, memory, or dextramer-sorted; not recorded which), taken on the day of the first yellow fever vaccination. The receptor source for this set is a man younger than 30 who received the YFV17D yellow fever vaccine.

This clonotype was counted at least ten times. The rearrangement uses TRBV6-4 and TRBJ2-3; TRBD2 matches at 9 bases. Germline CDR1 and CDR2: MRHNA and SNTAGT. CDR3 size: 15 residues. Trimming removed 3 bases from V and 4 bases from J; junction bases left unmatched: 5. The CDR3 sequence: CASSEGGGAADTQYF. CDR3 sequence (DNA): TGTGCCAGCAGTGAAGGCGGGGGGGCCGCAGATACGCAGTATTTT.

This clonotype was observed a few times. This chain links TRBV30 with TRBJ2-1; no reliable D call. Germline CDR1 and CDR2: GTSNPN and SVGIG (reference sequence). Trimming removed 2 bases at V and 3 bases at J, with 11 bases between. This CDR3 is 14 amino acids long. The CDR3 region has the DNA TGTGCCTGGAGTCTACAGCTCCACTACAATGAGCAGTTCTTC. Translation gives CAWSLQLHYNEQFF.

The rearrangement joins TRBV6-5 to TRBJ1-6; D uncertain. Per germline, CDR1 MNHEY and CDR2 SVGAGI. Trimming took off 7 bases at V and 10 bases at J, with 14 bases between the two ends. This CDR3 is built from 13 residues. The CDR3 loop reads CASTPETRSPLHF. CDR3 sequence (DNA): TGTGCCAGCACCCCGGAGACACGATCACCCCTCCACTTT.

This clonotype was seen repeatedly, ten times or more. The rearrangement joins TRBV11-2 to TRBJ2-6; 7 bases are shared with TRBD2. Germline V lookup: CDR1 SGHAT, CDR2 FQNNGV. The ends lost 1 base at V and 1 base at J; junction bases unmatched: 7. CDR3 length equals 18 residues. The CDR3 is CASSLVVLGGSGANVLTF. Written as DNA, the CDR3 is TGTGCCAGCAGCTTAGTCGTCCTCGGGGGGTCTGGGGCCAACGTCCTGACTTTC.

This clonotype was counted ten times or more. The J gene is TRBJ2-3, the V gene TRBV20-1, with 7 nucleotides matching TRBD1. The CDR3 extends over 15 amino acids. Germline V gives CDR1 DFQATT, CDR2 SNEGSKA (reference sequence). With V trimmed by 2 bases and J by 1 base, 6 bases remained unmatched. As DNA, the CDR3 is TGCAGTGCTAGATCGATCCAGGGGGGCACAGATACGCAGTATTTT. Its protein is CSARSIQGGTDTQYF.

This clonotype was counted between two and nine times. CDR3 amino acids: CASNKVPGQGAGKTQYF. The CDR3 region has the DNA TGTGCCAGCAATAAAGTCCCGGGACAGGGGGCTGGTAAGACCCAGTACTTC. V and J are TRBV14 and TRBJ2-5; 12 positions match TRBD1. The trim removed 7 bases at V and 6 bases at J, leaving 15 bases unmatched. The germline V gene encodes CDR1 SGHDN and CDR2 FVKESK. The CDR3 length is 17 residues.

This clonotype was seen at least ten times. This rearrangement joins TRBV20-1 to TRBJ1-2; 10 bases map to TRBD1. The CDR3 totals 13 residues. Germline V CDR1 and CDR2: DFQATT, SNEGSKA (reference sequence). J was trimmed by 4 bases and V by 4 bases; bases with no gene match: 3. DNA for the CDR3: TGCAGTGCTACGGGGACAGGGGCCTATGGCTACACCTTC. Its translation: CSATGTGAYGYTF.

This clonotype was seen a handful of times. This rearrangement joins TRBV7-2 to TRBJ1-2, with a tentative D call TRBD1 (6 bases). CDR1 SGHTA and CDR2 FQGNSA come from the germline V gene. Deletions cut 1 base from V and 7 bases from J, with 10 bases between. The CDR3 sequence is 13 residues long. As DNA, the CDR3 is TGTGCCAGCAGCTTAGAATCGGGGGCTGGCTACACCTTC. Translating it yields CASSLESGAGYTF.

This clonotype has ten or more counts. The chain employs TRBV11-2 and TRBJ1-4; possibly TRBD1 for D (5 bases). The germline V gene has CDR1 SGHAT and CDR2 FQNNGV. V lost 5 bases and J 7 bases, leaving 14 bases between the germline ends. There are 14 residues in the CDR3. In DNA, the CDR3 is TGTGCCAGCAGCCAACAGGAATTTAGTGAAAAACTGTTTTTT. It yields the protein CASSQQEFSEKLFF.

This clonotype was seen repeatedly, ten times or more. The chain's CDR3 is CASSLVEAVETQYF. The CDR3 nucleotides read TGCGCCAGCAGCTTGGTGGAGGCGGTAGAGACCCAGTACTTC. This chain connects TRBV5-1 to TRBJ2-5, with D tentatively TRBD2 (5 bases). CDR1 SGHRS and CDR2 YFSETQ come from the germline V gene. V lost 0 bases and J lost 4, with 10 bases in between. This CDR3 has 14 residues.

This clonotype appeared many times. This CDR3 reads CASSLVTGSDTQYF. Written as DNA, the CDR3 is TGCGCCAGCAGCTTGGTGACGGGATCAGATACGCAGTATTTT. The J gene is TRBJ2-3, the V gene TRBV5-1; D is possibly TRBD2 (5 bases). This CDR3 region has 14 residues. Germline CDR1 and CDR2: SGHRS and YFSETQ. V was trimmed by 0 bases and J by 4 bases, leaving 9 bases between them.

Regarding this clonotype: A much larger clone differs by one base, so this may be a read error. The chain joins TRBV4-2 to TRBJ1-6; D ambiguous. The germline CDR1 and CDR2 sequences are LGHNA and YNFKEQ. This CDR3 comprises 15 residues. CDR3 sequence: CACSQEHGRGSPLHF. In nucleotides, the CDR3 is TGTGCCTGCAGCCAAGAACACGGTCGGGGATCACCCCTCCACTTT.

This sequence joins TRBV2 and TRBJ2-3; a possible D gene is TRBD1 (6 bases). The CDR3 runs to 16 residues. Per the germline V gene, CDR1 is SNHLY and CDR2 is FYNNEI. V was pared by 4 bases and J by 0 bases, with 14 bases between. DNA for the CDR3: TGTGCCAGCAGTGGACCCAGGGGTGCAAGCACAGATACGCAGTATTTT. Protein: CASSGPRGASTDTQYF.

This clonotype turned up a few times. This chain uses TRBV30 with TRBJ1-6; no reliable D call. The CDR3 extends over 19 amino acids. V lost 0 bases to trimming and J lost 6 bases, with 24 bases between them. CDR1 is GTSNPN, CDR2 SVGIG, per germline (reference sequence). The CDR3 region has the DNA TGTGCCTGGAGTGTTGAAGGGCCGTTGGGTACGTTTTCTAATTCACCCCTCCACTTT. This sequence encodes CAWSVEGPLGTFSNSPLHF.

This clonotype appeared many times. The rearrangement uses TRBV7-2 and TRBJ2-5; unclear D gene. This CDR3 spans 15 amino acids. The ends were cut back, 5 bases at V and 0 bases at J, with 13 bases in the middle. The germline V gene has CDR1 SGHTA and CDR2 FQGNSA. CDR3 sequence (DNA): TGTGCCAGCAGCCTCTATGTAGACTACCAAGAGACCCAGTACTTC. Its translation is CASSLYVDYQETQYF. Complete variable domain (other parts from reference TRBV7-2 and TRBJ2-5): GAGVSQSPSNKVTEKGKDVELRCDPISGHTALYWYRQSLGQGLEFLIYFQGNSAPDKSGLPSDRFSAERTGGSVSTLTIQRTQQEDSAVYLCASSLYVDYQETQYFGPGTRLLVL.

This clonotype was picked up many times. The gene calls are TRBV2 and TRBJ2-3, with D perhaps assigned TRBD1 or TRBD2 (6 bases each). CDR1 is SNHLY, CDR2 FYNNEI, per germline. The CDR3 spans 13 residues. The V end lost 6 bases, the J end lost 2 bases, and 9 bases lay between the germline ends. CDR3 loop: CASSRGPTDTQYF. In DNA form, the CDR3 reads TGTGCCAGCAGCCGGGGGCCCACAGATACGCAGTATTTT.

There are many counts of this clonotype. V gene TRBV20-1 combines with J gene TRBJ1-6, with D possibly matching TRBD1 (5 bases). The germline V gene encodes CDR1 DFQATT and CDR2 SNEGSKA (reference sequence). Trimming took 3 bases from V and 5 from J, leaving 11 bases between them. The CDR3 consists of 14 residues. This CDR3 reads CSASKGLNNSPLHF. The CDR3, as DNA: TGCAGTGCTAGTAAGGGGCTCAATAATTCACCCCTCCACTTT.

At least ten counts were recorded for this clonotype. This sequence joins TRBV10-3 and TRBJ2-1, with TRBD2 matching over 7 bases. This CDR3 is 14 amino acids long. After removal of 3 bases from V and 5 bases from J, the junction contained 4 bases not matched to a gene. The germline gives CDR1 ENHRY, CDR2 SYGVKD. The CDR3 bases are TGTGCCATCAGTGACCCTGGGGGGGACAATGAGCAGTTCTTC. Amino acids: CAISDPGGDNEQFF.

This clonotype was found many times. This chain connects TRBV7-9 to TRBJ2-3; 11 positions agree with TRBD2. The ends lost 3 bases at V and 0 bases at J; junction bases unmatched: 5. This CDR3 is 17 amino acids long. The germline gives CDR1 SEHNR, CDR2 FQNEAQ (reference sequence). Here the CDR3 DNA reads TGTGCCAGCAGCTTCACCCGACTAGCGGGAAGCACAGATACGCAGTATTTT. Its protein is CASSFTRLAGSTDTQYF.

This clonotype has more than one count but fewer than ten. The genes are TRBV24-1 and TRBJ1-2; TRBD1 matches 7 bases. The CDR3 contains 13 residues. In germline, CDR1 is KGHDR, CDR2 SFDVKD. V gave up 6 bases and J gave up 4 bases; unmatched junction bases: 4. The CDR3 region has the DNA TGTGCCACCAGTATCGGACAGGTCTATGGCTACACCTTC. Its protein is CATSIGQVYGYTF.

This clonotype occurred many times. As DNA, the CDR3 is TGCAGTGCTGTTGGGACAGCTACCCTCTATGGCTACACCTTC. Translation: CSAVGTATLYGYTF. V gene TRBV20-1 combines with J gene TRBJ1-2, with 7 bases fitting TRBD1. This CDR3 spans 14 amino acids. Germline V CDR1 and CDR2: DFQATT, SNEGSKA (reference sequence). With 5 bases clipped from V and 4 bases from J, the junction kept 10 bases outside the gene matches.

This clonotype appeared many times. The gene calls are TRBV5-1 and TRBJ2-3; D tentatively reads TRBD1 or TRBD2 (6 bases each). CDR3 size: 16 residues. Looked up from germline, CDR1 is SGHRS and CDR2 is YFSETQ. The V end was cut by 0 bases, the J end by 3 bases, with 14 bases between. The CDR3 is CASSLVPGARTDTQYF. The DNA for the CDR3 is TGCGCCAGCAGCTTGGTTCCGGGGGCGCGGACAGATACGCAGTATTTT.

This clonotype was counted ten times or more. V usage is TRBV20-1 and J usage is TRBJ2-1, with 11 positions matching TRBD2. The CDR3 is 13 amino acids. Trimming at V came to 4 bases and at J to 11 bases, leaving 7 bases not matched to a gene. Germline V gene sequence: CDR1 DFQATT, CDR2 SNEGSKA (reference sequence). The CDR3 loop reads CSAITSGGGKQFF. CDR3 bases: TGCAGTGCTATTACTAGCGGGGGAGGCAAGCAGTTCTTC.

This clonotype has a count of ten or more. The rearrangement joins TRBV20-1 to TRBJ2-1; 13 bases agree with TRBD2. Germline V gene sequence: CDR1 DFQATT, CDR2 SNEGSKA (reference sequence). After removal of 7 bases from V and 5 bases from J, the junction contained 2 bases not matched to a gene. The CDR3 contains 13 residues. The CDR3 DNA reads TGCAGTGGACTAGCGGGGGGTCACAATGAGCAGTTCTTC. Protein product: CSGLAGGHNEQFF.

In this sample, this clonotype turned up a few times. The chain employs TRBV20-1 and TRBJ1-5, with D perhaps matching TRBD1 (5 bases). Germline loops: CDR1 DFQATT, CDR2 SNEGSKA (reference sequence). The ends were cut back, 6 bases at V and 3 bases at J, with 12 bases in the middle. The CDR3 sequence is 13 residues long. CDR3 DNA: TGCAGTGCCGGGGGTGTGAACAATCAGCCCCAGCATTTT. It yields the protein CSAGGVNNQPQHF.